This paragraph reports one TCR beta chain. Its specificity is not known. These data are taken from a study of cytomegalovirus exposure and HLA in healthy donors. Study results and limitations: A link between a missense DCLRE1C variant and TCR beta V- and J-gene trimming emerged from a later analysis. TCR association rates varied by HLA locus in a later analysis, with DRB1 highest and HLA-C lowest.

The primer mix had 60 Vbeta and 13 Jbeta primers. Assay: immunoSEQ multiplex PCR; the TCRdb copy retains only in-frame clones and omits some. Of some 100,000 clones listed, about 75% are singletons. Trimming removed 6 bases from V and 2 bases from J; junction bases left unmatched: 3. Germline assignment: CDR1 SQVTM and CDR2 ANQGSEA. The CDR3 totals 14 residues. The sequence was obtained from a woman aged 18-30 years in good health and CMV-seropositive. V gene TRBV29-1 combines with J gene TRBJ2-1, with 11 nucleotides matching TRBD2. Sequenced: PBMCs. The CDR3 spells CSVPSGRTYNEQFF. The CDR3 bases are TGCAGCGTCCCTAGCGGGAGGACCTACAATGAGCAGTTCTTC.